This TCR beta chain was profiled in a study of blood T cells in healthy people across ages. Points from the study as a whole: Relative to aged donors, long-lived donors carried more naive CD4+ cells and displayed higher diversity. Calculation of diversity from one million T cells yielded estimates considered to be underestimates.

Germline assignment: CDR1 SGHRS and CDR2 YFSETQ. CDR3 length: 16 amino acids. Germline trimming cut 4 bases from V and 2 bases from J; bases unmatched to any gene: 9. With regard to this clonotype: Its antigen remains unidentified.

Through a sample-barcoded 5' primer and a J-beta primer mix, a second PCR was run for roughly 6 to 12 cycles. Each TCR beta cDNA got a 12-nucleotide random molecular identifier. TCRdb analysed the 5' RACE reads with MiXCR anew, one entry per CDR3 protein. The sample carries 450,000 to 700,000 distinct CDR3 sequences, about 25% recorded once. The chain uses TRBV5-1 and TRBJ1-2; TRBD1 matches 9 bases. Specimen: blood. The receptor's source is a woman in her sixties or seventies in good health. This CDR3 reads CASSIRTGDFNYGYTF. In nucleotides, the CDR3 is TGCGCCAGCAGCATAAGGACAGGGGACTTCAACTATGGCTACACCTTC.